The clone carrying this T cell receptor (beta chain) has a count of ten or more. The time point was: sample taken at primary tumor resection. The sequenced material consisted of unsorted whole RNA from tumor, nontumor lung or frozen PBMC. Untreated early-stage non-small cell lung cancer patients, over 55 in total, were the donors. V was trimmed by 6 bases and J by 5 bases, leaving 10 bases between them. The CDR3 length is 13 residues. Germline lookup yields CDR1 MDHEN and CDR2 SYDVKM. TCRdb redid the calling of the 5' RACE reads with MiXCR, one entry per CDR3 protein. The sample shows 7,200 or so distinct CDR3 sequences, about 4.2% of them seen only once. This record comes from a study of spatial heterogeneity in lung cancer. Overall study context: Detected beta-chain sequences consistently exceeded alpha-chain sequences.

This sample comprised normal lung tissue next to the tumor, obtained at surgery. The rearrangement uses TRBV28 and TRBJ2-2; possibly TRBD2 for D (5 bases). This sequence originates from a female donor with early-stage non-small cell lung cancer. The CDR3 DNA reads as TGTGCCAGCAGGACTACGGTTACCGGGGAGCTGTTTTTT. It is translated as CASRTTVTGELFF.